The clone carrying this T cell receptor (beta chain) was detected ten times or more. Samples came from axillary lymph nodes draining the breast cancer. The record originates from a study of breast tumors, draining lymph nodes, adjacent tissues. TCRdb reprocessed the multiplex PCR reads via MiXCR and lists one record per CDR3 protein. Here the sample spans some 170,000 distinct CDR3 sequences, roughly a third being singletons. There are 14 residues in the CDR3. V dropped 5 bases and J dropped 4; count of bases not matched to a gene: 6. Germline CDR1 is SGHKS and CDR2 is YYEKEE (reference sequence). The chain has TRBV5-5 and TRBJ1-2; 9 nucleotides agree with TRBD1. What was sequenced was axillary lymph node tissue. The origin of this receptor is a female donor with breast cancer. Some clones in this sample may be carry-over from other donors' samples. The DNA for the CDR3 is TGTGCCAGCAGTAGACAGGGGGAAGGCTATGGCTACACCTTC. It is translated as CASSRQGEGYGYTF.